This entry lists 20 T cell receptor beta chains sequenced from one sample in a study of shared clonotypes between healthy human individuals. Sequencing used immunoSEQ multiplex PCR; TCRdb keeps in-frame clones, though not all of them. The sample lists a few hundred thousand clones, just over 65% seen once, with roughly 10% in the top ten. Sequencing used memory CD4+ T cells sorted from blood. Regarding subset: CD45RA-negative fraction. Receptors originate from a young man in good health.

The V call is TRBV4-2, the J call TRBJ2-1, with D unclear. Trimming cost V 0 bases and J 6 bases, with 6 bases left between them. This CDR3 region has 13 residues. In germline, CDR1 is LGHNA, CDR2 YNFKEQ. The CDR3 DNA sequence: TGTGCCAGCAGCCAAGACAGGTTCAATGAGCAGTTCTTC. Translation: CASSQDRFNEQFF.

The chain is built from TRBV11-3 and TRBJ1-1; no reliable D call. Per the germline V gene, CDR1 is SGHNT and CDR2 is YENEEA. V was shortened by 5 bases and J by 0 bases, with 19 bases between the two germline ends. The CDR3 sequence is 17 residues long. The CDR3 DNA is TGTGCCAGCAGCCCCGGCGTCGGACGCTTCATGAACACTGAAGCTTTCTTT. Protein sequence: CASSPGVGRFMNTEAFF.

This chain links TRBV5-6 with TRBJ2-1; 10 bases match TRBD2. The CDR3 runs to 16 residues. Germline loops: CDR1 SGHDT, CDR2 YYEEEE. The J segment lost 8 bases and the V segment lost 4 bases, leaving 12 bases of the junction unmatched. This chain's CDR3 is CASSRVGASGSYEQFF. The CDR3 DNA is TGTGCCAGCAGCCGCGTGGGGGCTAGCGGGAGTTATGAGCAGTTCTTC. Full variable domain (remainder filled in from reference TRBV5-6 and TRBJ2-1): DAGVTQSPTHLIKTRGQQVTLRCSPKSGHDTVSWYQQALGQGPQFIFQYYEEEERQRGNFPDRFSGHQFPNYSSELNVNALLLGDSALYLCASSRVGASGSYEQFFGPGTRLTVL.

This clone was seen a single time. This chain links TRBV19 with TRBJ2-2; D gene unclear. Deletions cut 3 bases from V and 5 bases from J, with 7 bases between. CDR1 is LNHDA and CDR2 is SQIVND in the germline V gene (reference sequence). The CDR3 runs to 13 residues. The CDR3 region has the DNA TGTGCCAGTAGTATGATTCCGACCGGGGAGCTGTTTTTT. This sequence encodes CASSMIPTGELFF.

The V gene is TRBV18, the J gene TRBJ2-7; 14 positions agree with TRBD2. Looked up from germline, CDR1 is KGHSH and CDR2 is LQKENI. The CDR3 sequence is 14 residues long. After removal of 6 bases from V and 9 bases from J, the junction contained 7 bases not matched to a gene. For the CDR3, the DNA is TGTGCCAGCTCTCCGGGACTAGCGGGAGAGGTGCAGTACTTC. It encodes CASSPGLAGEVQYF. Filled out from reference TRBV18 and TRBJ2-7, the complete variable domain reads NAGVMQNPRHLVRRRGQEARLRCSPMKGHSHVYWYRQLPEEGLKFMVYLQKENIIDESGMPKERFSAEFPKEGPSILRIQQVVRGDSAAYFCASSPGLAGEVQYFGPGTRLTVT.

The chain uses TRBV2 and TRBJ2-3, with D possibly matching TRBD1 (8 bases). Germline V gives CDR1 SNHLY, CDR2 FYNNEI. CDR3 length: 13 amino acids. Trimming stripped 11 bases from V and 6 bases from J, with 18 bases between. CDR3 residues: CAGGQGGQDTQYF. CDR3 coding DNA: TGTGCCGGCGGACAGGGAGGGCAGGATACGCAGTATTTT.

CDR3 sequence: CASTIDPSLIQYF. For the CDR3, the DNA is TGTGCCAGCACCATCGACCCCAGCCTCATTCAGTACTTC. The chain is built from TRBV6-1 and TRBJ2-4; D remains ambiguous. V lost 7 bases to trimming and J lost 9 bases, with 16 bases between them. The CDR3 is made up of 13 amino acids. CDR1 MNHNS and CDR2 SASEGT come from the germline V gene.

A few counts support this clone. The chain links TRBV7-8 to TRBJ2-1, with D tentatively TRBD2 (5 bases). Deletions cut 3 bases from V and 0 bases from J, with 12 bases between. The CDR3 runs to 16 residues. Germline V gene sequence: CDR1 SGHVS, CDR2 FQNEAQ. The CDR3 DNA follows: TGTGCCAGCAGCTTTTTTCGGGGAATCTCCTACAATGAGCAGTTCTTC. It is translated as CASSFFRGISYNEQFF.

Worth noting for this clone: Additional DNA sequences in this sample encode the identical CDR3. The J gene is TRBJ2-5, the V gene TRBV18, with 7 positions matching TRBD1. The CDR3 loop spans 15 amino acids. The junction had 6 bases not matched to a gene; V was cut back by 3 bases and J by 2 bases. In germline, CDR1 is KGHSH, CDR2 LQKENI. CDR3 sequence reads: CASSPRDSSQETQYF. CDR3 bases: TGTGCCAGCTCACCGAGGGACAGCTCACAAGAGACCCAGTACTTC.

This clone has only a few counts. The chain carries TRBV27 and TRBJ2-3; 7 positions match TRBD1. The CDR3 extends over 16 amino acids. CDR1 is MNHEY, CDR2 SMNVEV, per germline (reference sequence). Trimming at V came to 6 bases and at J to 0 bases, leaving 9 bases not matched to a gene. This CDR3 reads CASRKGRQGSTDTQYF. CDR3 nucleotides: TGTGCCAGCAGGAAGGGACGACAGGGTAGCACAGATACGCAGTATTTT.

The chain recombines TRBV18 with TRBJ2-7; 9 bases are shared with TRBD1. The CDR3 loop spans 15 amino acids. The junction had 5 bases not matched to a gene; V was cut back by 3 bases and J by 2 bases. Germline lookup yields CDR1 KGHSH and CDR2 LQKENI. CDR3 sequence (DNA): TGTGCCAGCTCACCGAGGACAGGGGCCACCTACGAGCAGTACTTC. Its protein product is CASSPRTGATYEQYF.

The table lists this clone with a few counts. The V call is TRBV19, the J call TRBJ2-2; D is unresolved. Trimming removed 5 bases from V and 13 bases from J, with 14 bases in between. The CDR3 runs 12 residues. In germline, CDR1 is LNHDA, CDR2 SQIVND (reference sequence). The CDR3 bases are TGTGCCAGTAGTTCTTGGAAACAAGGGCTGTTTTTT. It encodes CASSSWKQGLFF.

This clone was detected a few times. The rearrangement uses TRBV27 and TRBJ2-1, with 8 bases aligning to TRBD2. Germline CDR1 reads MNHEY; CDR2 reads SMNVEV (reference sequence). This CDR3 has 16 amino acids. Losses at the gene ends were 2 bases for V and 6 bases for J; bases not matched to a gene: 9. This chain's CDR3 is CASSLRAGLASNEQFF. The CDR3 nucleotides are TGTGCCAGCAGTTTAAGGGCCGGACTAGCTTCCAATGAGCAGTTCTTC.

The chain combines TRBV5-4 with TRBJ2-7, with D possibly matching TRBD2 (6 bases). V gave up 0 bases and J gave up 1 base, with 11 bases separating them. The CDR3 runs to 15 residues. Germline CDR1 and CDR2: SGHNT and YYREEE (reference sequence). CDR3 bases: TGTGCCAGCAGCTTGGCGTACGGGGGATCCTACGAGCAGTACTTC. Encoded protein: CASSLAYGGSYEQYF.

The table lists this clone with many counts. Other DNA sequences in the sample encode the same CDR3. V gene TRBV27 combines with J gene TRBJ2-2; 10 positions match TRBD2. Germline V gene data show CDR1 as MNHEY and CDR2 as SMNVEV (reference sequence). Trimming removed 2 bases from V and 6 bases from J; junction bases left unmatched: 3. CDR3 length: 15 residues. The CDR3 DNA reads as TGTGCCAGCAGTTTAGTTAGCGGGAGGCCCGGGGAGCTGTTTTTT. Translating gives CASSLVSGRPGELFF.

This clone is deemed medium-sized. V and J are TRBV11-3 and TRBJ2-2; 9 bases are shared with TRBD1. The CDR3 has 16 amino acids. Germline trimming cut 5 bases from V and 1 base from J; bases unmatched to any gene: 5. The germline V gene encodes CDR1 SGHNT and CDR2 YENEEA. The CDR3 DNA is TGTGCCAGCAGCAAACAGGGGGCGCAGAACACCGGGGAGCTGTTTTTT. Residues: CASSKQGAQNTGELFF.

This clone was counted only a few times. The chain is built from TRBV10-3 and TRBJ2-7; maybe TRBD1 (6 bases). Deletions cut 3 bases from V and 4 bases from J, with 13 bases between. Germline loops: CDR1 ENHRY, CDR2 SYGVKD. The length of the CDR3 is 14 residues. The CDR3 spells CAISETGWRYEQYF. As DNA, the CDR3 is TGTGCCATCAGTGAAACAGGGTGGCGGTACGAGCAGTACTTC.

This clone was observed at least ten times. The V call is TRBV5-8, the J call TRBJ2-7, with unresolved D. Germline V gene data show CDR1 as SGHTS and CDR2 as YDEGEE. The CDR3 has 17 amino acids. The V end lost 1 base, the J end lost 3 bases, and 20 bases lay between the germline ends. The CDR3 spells CASSLQVHPENHYEQYF. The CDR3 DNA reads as TGTGCCAGCAGCTTGCAAGTCCACCCGGAAAATCACTACGAGCAGTACTTC. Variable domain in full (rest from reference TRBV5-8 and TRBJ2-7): EAGVTQSPTHLIKTRGQQATLRCSPISGHTSVYWYQQALGLGLQFLLWYDEGEERNRGNFPPRFSGRQFPNYSSELNVNALELEDSALYLCASSLQVHPENHYEQYFGPGTRLTVT.

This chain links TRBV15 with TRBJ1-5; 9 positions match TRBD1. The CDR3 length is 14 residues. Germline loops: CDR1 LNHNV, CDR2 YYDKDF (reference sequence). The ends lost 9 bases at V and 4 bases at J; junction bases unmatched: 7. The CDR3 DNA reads TGTGCCACTAGGACAGGGGCCCTAAATCAGCCCCAGCATTTT. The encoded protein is CATRTGALNQPQHF.

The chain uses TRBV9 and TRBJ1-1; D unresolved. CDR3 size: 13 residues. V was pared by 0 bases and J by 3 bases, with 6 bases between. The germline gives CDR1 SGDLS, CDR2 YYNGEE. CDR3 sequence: CASSVDIYTEAFF. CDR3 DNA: TGTGCCAGCAGCGTAGACATCTACACTGAAGCTTTCTTT.